This entry lists 18 T cell receptor beta chains sequenced from one sample in a study of spatial heterogeneity in lung cancer. Findings and caveats of the study: Intratumoral expanded alpha and beta TCR counts were found to track tumor mutation counts.

Via MiXCR, TCRdb re-called the 5' RACE reads, giving one row per CDR3 protein. The sample holds 9,900 or so distinct CDR3 sequences, approximately 8% seen once. Antigens of these TCRs are unknown. The time point is: sample taken at primary tumor resection. The starting material was lung tumor tissue, obtained at surgery. These receptors were collected from a male donor with early-stage non-small cell lung cancer.

This chain joins TRBV18 and TRBJ2-2, with 8 bases lining up with TRBD2. This CDR3 region has 15 residues. V lost 3 bases and J lost 4; bases outside the gene matches: 4. Germline V gene data show CDR1 as KGHSH and CDR2 as LQKENI. CDR3 bases: TGTGCCAGCTCACCTAGCGGGGATTCCACCGGGGAGCTGTTTTTT. Amino acids: CASSPSGDSTGELFF.

There are many counts of this clonotype. The chain links TRBV11-2 to TRBJ1-3; D remains ambiguous. Germline V gene data show CDR1 as SGHAT and CDR2 as FQNNGV. The CDR3 is 16 residues long. The V end lost 5 bases, the J end lost 1 base, and 15 bases lay between the germline ends. The CDR3: CASSPYRGRSGNTIYF. The CDR3 DNA reads as TGTGCCAGCAGCCCCTACCGTGGGCGGTCTGGAAACACCATATATTTT. Together with reference TRBV11-2 and TRBJ1-3, the CDR3 gives the full variable domain: EAGVAQSPRYKIIEKRQSVAFWCNPISGHATLYWYQQILGQGPKLLIQFQNNGVVDDSQLPKDRFSAERLKGVDSTLKIQPAKLEDSAVYLCASSPYRGRSGNTIYFGEGSWLTVV.

This clonotype was recorded at least ten times. The chain combines TRBV6-5 with TRBJ1-6; perhaps TRBD1 as D (6 bases). CDR1 MNHEY and CDR2 SVGAGI come from the germline V gene. The length of the CDR3 is 13 residues. V was cut by 7 bases and J by 8 bases, with 12 bases left in between. CDR3 loop: CASTARTDSPLHF. The CDR3 nucleotides are TGTGCCAGCACCGCCCGGACAGATTCACCCCTCCACTTT.

This sequence joins TRBV21-1 and TRBJ2-1; TRBD1 is taken as the D call from the table, unchecked against the DNA. TRBV21-1 is tagged as a pseudogene. The CDR3 spans 19 residues. The CDR3 region is CASSKSPSGPMSSYNEQFF. In DNA, the CDR3 is TGTGCCAGCAGCAAAAGCCCCTCTGGGCCGATGAGCTCCTACAATGAGCAGTTCTTC.

This clonotype was recorded many times. V usage is TRBV5-4 and J usage is TRBJ2-5; D unresolved. Germline CDR1 reads SGHNT; CDR2 reads YYREEE (reference sequence). The CDR3 covers 15 residues. V was cut by 0 bases and J by 4 bases, with 13 bases left in between. CDR3 loop: CASSLVRTASETQYF. In DNA, the CDR3 is TGTGCCAGCAGCTTGGTTAGGACGGCCTCAGAGACCCAGTACTTC.

This clonotype came up many times. The chain combines TRBV28 with TRBJ2-5, with 11 bases lining up with TRBD1. Germline assignment: CDR1 MDHEN and CDR2 SYDVKM. The trim removed 6 bases at V and 6 bases at J, leaving 9 bases unmatched. The CDR3 runs to 15 residues. CDR3 coding DNA: TGTGCCAGCAGCTTTGGACAGGGGGCGACGAAGACCCAGTACTTC. Translating gives CASSFGQGATKTQYF. Full variable domain (rest looked up from reference TRBV28 and TRBJ2-5): DVKVTQSSRYLVKRTGEKVFLECVQDMDHENMFWYRQDPGLGLRLIYFSYDVKMKEKGDIPEGYSVSREKKERFSLILESASTNQTSMYLCASSFGQGATKTQYFGPGTRLLVL.

This clonotype came up many times. The rearrangement uses TRBV13 and TRBJ2-1, with D perhaps TRBD2 (5 bases). The V end was cut by 5 bases, the J end by 1 base, with 18 bases between. The germline CDR1 and CDR2 sequences are PRHDT and FYEKMQ (reference sequence). This CDR3 is 17 amino acids long. The DNA for the CDR3 is TGTGCCAGCAGCCCCCCCCCGAGCGGCCGTTCCTACAATGAGCAGTTCTTC. This encodes CASSPPPSGRSYNEQFF.

The table lists this clonotype with many counts. The V call is TRBV16, the J call TRBJ1-2, with D hard to call. Germline assignment: CDR1 KGHSY and CDR2 FQNENV. The CDR3 length is 14 residues. Trimming shortened V by 5 bases and J by 4 bases, and 14 bases separated the two germline ends. The CDR3 protein is CASSKTGPSYGYTF. CDR3 nucleotides: TGTGCCAGCAGCAAAACCGGGCCATCCTATGGCTACACCTTC.

By frequency in the sample, this clonotype is medium-sized. The J gene is TRBJ2-7, the V gene TRBV3-1, with TRBD2 matching over 8 bases. Germline assignment: CDR1 LGHDT and CDR2 YNNKEL (reference sequence). This CDR3 is built from 14 residues. Trimming at V came to 4 bases and at J to 1 base, leaving 3 bases not matched to a gene. CDR3 region: CASSLRLASYEQYF. CDR3 in DNA: TGTGCCAGCAGCCTACGACTAGCGTCCTACGAGCAGTACTTC.

In its sample, this clonotype was seen many times. The chain has TRBV5-6 and TRBJ2-5; D call uncertain. V lost 0 bases and J 14 bases, leaving 14 bases between the germline ends. Germline V CDR1 and CDR2: SGHDT, YYEEEE. The CDR3 consists of 12 residues. CDR3 DNA: TGTGCCAGCAGCTTGGATCGGCGGACCGCCTACTTC. Translating gives CASSLDRRTAYF.

This clonotype was seen at least ten times. This chain connects TRBV6-5 to TRBJ2-3; TRBD1 might be the D (7 bases). The germline V gene has CDR1 MNHEY and CDR2 SVGAGI. The CDR3 runs 14 residues. V was cut by 3 bases and J by 6 bases, with 13 bases left in between. CDR3 DNA: TGTGCCAGCAGTTATCGGAGGGGGCAGGATACGCAGTATTTT. Translated, it gives CASSYRRGQDTQYF.

This clonotype was recorded many times. The chain uses TRBV3-1 and TRBJ2-5; D is perhaps TRBD2 (6 bases). V lost 3 bases, J lost 3 bases, and 11 bases lay in between. The V gene's germline CDR1 is LGHDT and CDR2 YNNKEL (reference sequence). The CDR3 has 14 residues. The CDR3 reads CASSQWVAEETQYF. CDR3 sequence (DNA): TGTGCCAGCAGCCAGTGGGTAGCGGAAGAGACCCAGTACTTC.

The chain links TRBV20-1 to TRBJ2-1, with D possibly called TRBD1 or TRBD2 (5 bases each). CDR1 and CDR2 from the germline V gene are DFQATT and SNEGSKA (reference sequence). CDR3 length equals 14 residues. V shed 6 bases and J shed 1 base, with 13 bases lying between them. CDR3 DNA sequence: TGCAGTGCAAACCGGGACCTGTCCTACAATGAGCAGTTCTTC. It yields the protein CSANRDLSYNEQFF.

This clonotype was counted many times. The chain carries TRBV3-1 and TRBJ2-6; 7 bases match TRBD1. Per the germline V gene, CDR1 is LGHDT and CDR2 is YNNKEL (reference sequence). J lost 4 bases, V lost 2 bases, and 5 bases had no gene match. This CDR3 has 16 amino acids. CDR3 in DNA: TGTGCCAGCAGCCAATCGGGACAGCCCGGGGCCAACGTCCTGACTTTC. It translates to CASSQSGQPGANVLTF.

The chain couples TRBV5-1 to TRBJ2-7, with 8 bases fitting TRBD1. Germline CDR1 reads SGHRS; CDR2 reads YFSETQ. V lost 5 bases to trimming and J lost 4 bases; unmatched junction nucleotides: 5. The CDR3 covers 13 residues. CDR3 protein: CASRSGGAYEQYF. Written as DNA, the CDR3 is TGCGCCAGCAGATCAGGGGGCGCGTACGAGCAGTACTTC.

This clonotype was counted ten times or more. The rearrangement joins TRBV20-1 to TRBJ2-3, with 7 bases aligning to TRBD2. The CDR3 length is 13 residues. V lost 2 bases to trimming and J lost 3 bases; unmatched junction nucleotides: 2. Looked up from germline, CDR1 is DFQATT and CDR2 is SNEGSKA (reference sequence). The CDR3 is CSARLAVTDTQYF. The CDR3 DNA reads as TGCAGTGCTAGACTAGCGGTTACAGATACGCAGTATTTT.

This clonotype was recorded at least ten times. In DNA, the CDR3 is TGTGCCAGCAGCTCGCAGTCCACCGGGGAGCTGTTTTTT. It translates to CASSSQSTGELFF. The chain joins TRBV7-8 to TRBJ2-2; D not resolved. This CDR3 has 13 residues. Germline loops: CDR1 SGHVS, CDR2 FQNEAQ. V lost 4 bases to trimming and J lost 4 bases, with 7 bases between them.

This clonotype was observed at least ten times. The chain couples TRBV30 to TRBJ1-2, with a weak D call TRBD1 (6 bases). The length of the CDR3 is 13 residues. Germline-derived CDR1 and CDR2 are GTSNPN and SVGIG (reference sequence). V lost 2 bases and J lost 7, with 14 bases in between. In DNA, the CDR3 is TGTGCCTGGAGTCTCCGAGGGGGGGGTGGCTACACCTTC. Its translation: CAWSLRGGGGYTF.